These 9 T cell receptor gamma chains were sequenced from one sample in a study of Vδ1+ human thymocytes. General study findings and limits: Thymic TRG and TRD repertoires appeared highly polyclonal.

RNA was extracted from the cells and then reverse transcribed. CDR3 amplicons came from multiplex PCR with pooled V-gene forward and constant-region reverse primers. TCRdb re-processed the multiplex PCR reads via CATT. The sample lists about 22,000 gamma-chain clones; around 15% were seen once. Their antigens are not known. Sample: Vdelta1+ gamma-delta thymocytes from the thymus. Subset here: FACS-sorted CD3+ TCRalphabeta- TCRVdelta1+ TCRVdelta2- thymocytes. The receptors come from a child under three years old who had congenital heart surgery.

The chain joins TRGV4 to TRGJ1 or TRGJ2. Trimming cost V 0 bases and J 5 bases; bases outside gene matches: 7. Germline lookup yields CDR1 EGSTGY and CDR2 YDSYTSSV. The CDR3 spans 14 residues. The DNA for the CDR3 is TGTGCCACCTGGGATGGGCCCCATCATTATAAGAAACTCTTT. Translated, it gives CATWDGPHHYKKLF.

In its sample, this clone was seen a few times. The chain joins TRGV4 to TRGJ1 or TRGJ2. The germline CDR1 and CDR2 sequences are EGSTGY and YDSYTSSV. The CDR3 contains 15 residues. V lost 2 bases and J lost 5; bases outside the gene matches: 12. The CDR3 bases are TGTGCCACCTGGGATGCCCGGGGTGAACATTATAAGAAACTCTTT. This codes for CATWDARGEHYKKLF.

V is TRGV4 and J is TRGJ1 or TRGJ2. The V segment lost 6 bases and the J segment 4 bases; nucleotides outside the gene matches: 12. The length of the CDR3 is 14 residues. Looked up from germline, CDR1 is EGSTGY and CDR2 is YDSYTSSV. DNA of the CDR3: TGTGCCACCTGGAATACGGGAAACTATTATAAGAAACTCTTT. This codes for CATWNTGNYYKKLF.

This clone occurred a few times. The same CDR3 is also encoded by other DNA sequences in this sample. The chain links TRGV3 to TRGJ1 or TRGJ2. In germline, CDR1 is VTNTFY, CDR2 YDVSTARD (reference sequence). The V segment lost 0 bases and the J segment 12 bases; nucleotides outside the gene matches: 5. The CDR3 totals 11 residues. The CDR3 coding sequence is TGTGCCACCTGGGACAGGCCCGGGAAACTCTTT. This sequence encodes CATWDRPGKLF.

This clone was detected once. The same CDR3 arises from other DNA sequences in this sample as well. This chain uses TRGV2 with TRGJ1 or TRGJ2. From germline, CDR1 is EGSNGY and CDR2 YDSYNSKV. The CDR3 has 14 residues. The V gene end was trimmed by 0 bases and the J gene end by 4 bases; junction bases not matched to a gene: 6. CDR3 in DNA: TGTGCCACCTGGGACGGGCCGAGATATTATAAGAAACTCTTT. Its protein is CATWDGPRYYKKLF.

The chain carries TRGV9 and TRGJ1 or TRGJ2. J gave up 0 bases and V 3 bases, and 11 bases lay outside the gene matches. The germline CDR1 and CDR2 sequences are GITISATS and ISYDGTV (reference sequence). The CDR3 length is 16 residues. The chain's CDR3 is CALWERYSRNYYKKLF. DNA for the CDR3: TGTGCCTTGTGGGAGCGGTATTCGCGGAATTATTATAAGAAACTCTTT.

This clone was picked up a small number of times. This rearrangement joins TRGV9 to TRGJP1. The ends lost 6 bases at V and 0 bases at J; junction bases unmatched: 4. Germline CDR1 reads GITISATS; CDR2 reads ISYDGTV (reference sequence). The CDR3 runs 14 residues. CDR3 sequence: CALWPDTTGWFKIF. The CDR3 region has the DNA TGTGCCTTGTGGCCCGATACCACTGGTTGGTTCAAGATATTT.

This chain connects TRGV3 to TRGJ1 or TRGJ2. This CDR3 is built from 13 residues. Germline V lookup: CDR1 VTNTFY, CDR2 YDVSTARD (reference sequence). The V segment lost 1 base and the J segment 5 bases; nucleotides outside the gene matches: 5. The CDR3 loop is CATWDRSNYKKLF. In nucleotides, the CDR3 is TGTGCCACCTGGGACAGATCGAATTATAAGAAACTCTTT.

There are a few counts of this clone. This chain links TRGV8 with TRGJ1 or TRGJ2. Germline CDR1 is VENAVY and CDR2 is YDSYNSRV. The CDR3 is 13 amino acids. Germline trimming cut 1 base from V and 3 bases from J; bases unmatched to any gene: 3. The CDR3 region is CATWDSSYYKKLF. CDR3 sequence (DNA): TGTGCCACCTGGGATAGCTCTTATTATAAGAAACTCTTT.